Listed here are 3 T cell receptor beta chains from one sample, sequenced in a study of identical twins. TCRdb called the 5' RACE reads again in MiXCR, with one record for every CDR3 protein. The profile covers about 280,000 distinct CDR3 sequences, with under 9% appearing a single time and 2.1% taken by the ten largest. These data are also associated with another study on yellow fever vaccine responses in identical twins.

Sequenced material: memory (CD45RO+) T cells sorted from blood. The receptors originated from a woman under 30 in good health.

The V and J genes are TRBV6-5 and TRBJ1-2, with TRBD1 identical over 7 bases. Germline loops: CDR1 MNHEY, CDR2 SVGAGI. The trim removed 5 bases at V and 3 bases at J, leaving 9 bases unmatched. The CDR3 has 15 residues. The CDR3 region is CASSEQTGNDYGYTF. DNA for the CDR3: TGTGCCAGCAGTGAACAGACAGGGAACGACTATGGCTACACCTTC.

This clonotype has a count of ten or more. The V call is TRBV27, the J call TRBJ1-1; perhaps TRBD1 as D (5 bases). Germline V gene lookup returns CDR1 MNHEY and CDR2 SMNVEV (reference sequence). The germline V and J ends were trimmed by 2 bases and 1 base, with 8 bases remaining between them. The CDR3 consists of 14 residues. The CDR3 sequence: CASSLQGSNTEAFF. DNA for the CDR3: TGTGCCAGCAGTTTACAGGGCTCGAACACTGAAGCTTTCTTT.

This clonotype was observed a few times. The chain recombines TRBV12-3 or TRBV12-4 with TRBJ2-1; 7 positions agree with TRBD2. V gave up 6 bases and J gave up 1 base; unmatched junction bases: 6. This CDR3 has 15 residues. CDR3 protein: CASSAGTISYNEQFF. CDR3 nucleotide sequence: TGTGCCAGCAGCGCCGGGACTATATCCTACAATGAGCAGTTCTTC.